This T cell receptor beta chain is from a study of vaccination effects on CD4 cells after COVID-19. ViraFEST assay sequencing came after antigen-specific CD4+ T cells were expanded with viral peptide pools. Isolating CD4+ T cells followed approximately 9 days of culture. Two doses of either BNT162b2 or mRNA-1273 were given to each participant. In germline, CDR1 is SGHNT, CDR2 YYREEE (reference sequence). V shed 3 bases, J shed 0 bases, and the junction held 9 bases outside the gene matches. The CDR3 is 18 residues long. Profiling relied on immunoSEQ multiplex PCR, and the TCRdb table lists in-frame clones only, not all of them. The sample yields about 66,000 clones, around four fifths seen once. As for this clone: No antigen is known for it.

Material: CD4+ T cells from PBMCs cultured with HCoV-OC43 spike peptides, obtained after COVID-19 vaccination. Subset defined: HCoV-OC43 spike overlapping peptide pool stimulation. The receptor was isolated from a human donor who received a COVID-19 vaccine. V gene TRBV5-4 combines with J gene TRBJ2-6, with 7 bases that match TRBD1. The CDR3 reads CASSSTGASNSGANVLTF. CDR3 nucleotide sequence: TGTGCCAGCAGCTCCACAGGGGCGTCAAACTCTGGGGCCAACGTCCTGACTTTC.